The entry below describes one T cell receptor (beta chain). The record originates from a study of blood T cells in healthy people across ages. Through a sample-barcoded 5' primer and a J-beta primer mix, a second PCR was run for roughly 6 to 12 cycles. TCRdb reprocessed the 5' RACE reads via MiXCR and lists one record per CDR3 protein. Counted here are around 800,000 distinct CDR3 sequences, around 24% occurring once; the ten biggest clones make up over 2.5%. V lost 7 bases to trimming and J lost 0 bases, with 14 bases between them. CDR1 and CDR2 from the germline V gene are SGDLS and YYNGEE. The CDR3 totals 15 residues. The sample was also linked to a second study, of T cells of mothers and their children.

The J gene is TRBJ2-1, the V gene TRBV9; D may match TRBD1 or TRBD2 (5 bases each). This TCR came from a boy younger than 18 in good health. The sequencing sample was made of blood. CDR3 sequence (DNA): TGTGCCAGCGGGGCGCTTCTAGCCTCCTACAATGAGCAGTTCTTC. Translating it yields CASGALLASYNEQFF. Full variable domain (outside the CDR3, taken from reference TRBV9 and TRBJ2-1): DSGVTQTPKHLITATGQRVTLRCSPRSGDLSVYWYQQSLDQGLQFLIQYYNGEERAKGNILERFSAQQFPDLHSELNLSSLELGDSALYFCASGALLASYNEQFFGPGTRLTVL.